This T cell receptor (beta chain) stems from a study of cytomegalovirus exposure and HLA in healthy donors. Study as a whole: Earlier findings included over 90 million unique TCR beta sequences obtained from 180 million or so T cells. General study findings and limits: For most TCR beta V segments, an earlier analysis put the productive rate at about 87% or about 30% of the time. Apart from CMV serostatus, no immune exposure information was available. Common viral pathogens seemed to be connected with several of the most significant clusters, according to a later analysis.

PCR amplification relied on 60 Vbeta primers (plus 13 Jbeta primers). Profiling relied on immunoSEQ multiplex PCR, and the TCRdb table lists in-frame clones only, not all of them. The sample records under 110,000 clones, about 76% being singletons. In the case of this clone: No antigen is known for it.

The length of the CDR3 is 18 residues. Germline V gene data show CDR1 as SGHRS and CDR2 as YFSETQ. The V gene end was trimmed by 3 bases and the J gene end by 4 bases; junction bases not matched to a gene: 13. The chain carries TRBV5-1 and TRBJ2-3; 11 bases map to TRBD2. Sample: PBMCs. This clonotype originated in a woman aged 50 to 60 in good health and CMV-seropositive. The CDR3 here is CASSSLGHSGGASDTQYF. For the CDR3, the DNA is TGCGCCAGCAGCTCCCTCGGTCATAGCGGGGGGGCCTCAGATACGCAGTATTTT. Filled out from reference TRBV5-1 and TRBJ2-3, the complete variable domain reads KAGVTQTPRYLIKTRGQQVTLSCSPISGHRSVSWYQQTPGQGLQFLFEYFSETQRNKGNFPGRFSGRQFSNSRSEMNVSTLELGDSALYLCASSSLGHSGGASDTQYFGPGTRLTVL.